The 9 T cell receptor beta chains presented below share a single source sample, sequenced in a study of blood T cell repertoires in COVID-19. Repertoires were generated with immunoSEQ multiplex PCR, while TCRdb's copy carries only in-frame clones and drops some. The data show approximately 70,000 clones, 88% seen once. The source material was peripheral blood. These receptors originate from a human donor in a cohort sampled during active COVID-19.

This chain connects TRBV5-1 to TRBJ1-3, with 8 nucleotides matching TRBD1. J was trimmed by 0 bases and V by 1 base; bases with no gene match: 3. The CDR3 has 16 amino acids. The germline V gene encodes CDR1 SGHRS and CDR2 YFSETQ. The CDR3 sequence is CASSLPGTGSGNTIYF. The CDR3 DNA is TGCGCCAGCAGCTTGCCGGGGACAGGCTCTGGAAACACCATATATTTT.

This chain links TRBV19 with TRBJ1-3, with D unresolved. The CDR3 consists of 14 residues. The V gene's germline CDR1 is LNHDA and CDR2 SQIVND (reference sequence). The V and J ends lost 8 bases and 0 bases respectively, with 11 bases between them. For the CDR3, the DNA is TGTGCCAGTCGGAGGGAGAGCTCTGGAAACACCATATATTTT. Amino acids: CASRRESSGNTIYF.

The chain couples TRBV12-3 or TRBV12-4 to TRBJ1-1; unclear D gene. CDR3 size: 13 residues. V lost 5 bases and J lost 1, with 8 bases in between. CDR3 loop: CASSQTGNTEAFF. CDR3 bases: TGTGCCAGCAGTCAAACGGGGAACACTGAAGCTTTCTTT.

V and J are TRBV2 and TRBJ2-5, with TRBD1 matching over 11 bases. The germline CDR1 and CDR2 sequences are SNHLY and FYNNEI. The CDR3 consists of 18 residues. Trimming removed 2 bases from V and 4 bases from J; junction bases left unmatched: 12. The CDR3 nucleotides are TGTGCCAGCAGTGAAAGGGAGGGACAGGGGGGTTGGAGAGAGACCCAGTACTTC. Its translation: CASSEREGQGGWRETQYF.

This chain connects TRBV15 to TRBJ1-2; 10 positions agree with TRBD1. The V gene end was trimmed by 5 bases and the J gene end by 6 bases; junction bases not matched to a gene: 12. The CDR3 covers 16 residues. Germline CDR1 is LNHNV and CDR2 is YYDKDF (reference sequence). The CDR3 DNA follows: TGTGCCACCAGCGCCAGATTGGGACAGGGGTTGAATGGCTACACCTTC. Encoded protein: CATSARLGQGLNGYTF.

CDR3 in amino acids: CASSEIRGEAFF. CDR3 coding DNA: TGTGCCAGCAGTGAGATACGGGGTGAAGCTTTCTTT. V and J are TRBV6-1 and TRBJ1-1; D gene unclear. Per the germline V gene, CDR1 is MNHNS and CDR2 is SASEGT. Trimming shortened V by 3 bases and J by 7 bases, and 9 bases separated the two germline ends. This CDR3 comprises 12 residues.

The gene calls are TRBV28 and TRBJ1-4; a weak D match, TRBD1 (6 bases). V shed 1 base and J shed 0 bases, with 9 bases lying between them. Germline loops: CDR1 MDHEN, CDR2 SYDVKM. The CDR3 loop spans 16 amino acids. The CDR3, as DNA: TGTGCCAGCAGTTTATTCAGGGGCCCAACTAATGAAAAACTGTTTTTT. Its translation: CASSLFRGPTNEKLFF.

CDR3 in amino acids: CASSEPGTVNTEAFF. As DNA, the CDR3 is TGTGCCAGCAGTGAACCCGGGACAGTCAACACTGAAGCTTTCTTT. J is TRBJ1-1 and V is TRBV6-1, with 7 bases matching TRBD1. Germline V gene sequence: CDR1 MNHNS, CDR2 SASEGT. Losses at the gene ends were 2 bases for V and 2 bases for J; bases not matched to a gene: 5. This CDR3 contains 15 residues.

As DNA, the CDR3 is TGTGCCAGCAGTAAGGACAGGGACGAGCAGTACTTC. As protein: CASSKDRDEQYF. The V and J genes are TRBV2 and TRBJ2-7; 8 nucleotides agree with TRBD1. The CDR3 length is 12 residues. The V segment lost 5 bases and the J segment 5 bases; nucleotides outside the gene matches: 2. Germline V gives CDR1 SNHLY, CDR2 FYNNEI.